At least ten counts were recorded for the clone carrying this T cell receptor beta chain. This entry comes from a study of T cells in Graves' hyperthyroidism and ophthalmopathy. CDR3 length equals 12 residues. The germline CDR1 and CDR2 sequences are WNHNN and SYGVQD (reference sequence). The V gene lost 5 bases and the J gene lost 1 base, with 6 bases spanning the gap. What was amplified from RNA transcripts were TCR beta CDR3 regions. First-round RT-PCR of the TCR CDR3 relied on the HTBI primer set. TCRdb itself ran the multiplex PCR reads through MiXCR, one entry per CDR3 protein. Of about 200,000 distinct CDR3 sequences in the sample, approximately 16% were seen once. Hyperthyroidism, newly diagnosed and lasting under 2 months, affected patients aged 18 to 65. Each 10 ml fresh peripheral blood draw supplied the PBMCs.

Sequences were obtained from blood. The chain is built from TRBV10-1 and TRBJ2-7; D gene ambiguous. The origin of this receptor is a woman aged 50 to 65 with Graves' hyperthyroidism. CDR3: CASSQKSYEQYF. CDR3 sequence (DNA): TGCGCCAGCAGTCAGAAGTCCTACGAGCAGTACTTC.